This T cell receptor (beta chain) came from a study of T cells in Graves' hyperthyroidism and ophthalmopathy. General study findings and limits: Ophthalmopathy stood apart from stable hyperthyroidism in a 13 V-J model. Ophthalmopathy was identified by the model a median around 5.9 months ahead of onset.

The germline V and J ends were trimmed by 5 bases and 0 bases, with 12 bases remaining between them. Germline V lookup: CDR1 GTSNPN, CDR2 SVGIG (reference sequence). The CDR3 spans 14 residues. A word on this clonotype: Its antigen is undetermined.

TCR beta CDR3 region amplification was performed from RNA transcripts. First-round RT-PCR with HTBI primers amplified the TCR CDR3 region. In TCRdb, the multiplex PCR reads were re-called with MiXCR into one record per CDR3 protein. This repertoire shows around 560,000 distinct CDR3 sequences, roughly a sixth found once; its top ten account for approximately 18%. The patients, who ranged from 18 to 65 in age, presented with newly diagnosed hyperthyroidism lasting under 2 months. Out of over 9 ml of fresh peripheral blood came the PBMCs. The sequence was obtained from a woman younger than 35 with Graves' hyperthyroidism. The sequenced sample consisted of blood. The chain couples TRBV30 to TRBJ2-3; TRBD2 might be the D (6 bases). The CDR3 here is CAWASGTSTDTQYF. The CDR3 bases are TGTGCCTGGGCCTCCGGGACTAGCACAGATACGCAGTATTTT.